One and the same sample provided the 22 T cell receptor beta chains below, sequenced in a study of shared clonotypes between healthy human individuals. The assay was immunoSEQ multiplex PCR, and TCRdb's table has in-frame clones only and misses some. The sample has over a million clones, more than 75% seen once. Material: memory CD4+ T cells from PBMCs. The subset denotes: CD45RA-negative fraction. These receptors all come from a man between 18 and 35 years old in good health. Some clones in this sample may be carry-over from other donors' samples.

Regarding this clone: A much more abundant neighbour one base away suggests this may be a read error. Other DNA sequences in the sample encode the same CDR3. The J gene is TRBJ1-2, the V gene TRBV28; D is perhaps TRBD1 (5 bases). CDR3 length: 12 amino acids. Germline lookup yields CDR1 MDHEN and CDR2 SYDVKM. Between the trimmed V and J ends, which lost 2 bases and 5 bases, there was a span of 6 bases. The CDR3 DNA reads TGTGCCAGCAGTTTAGAGGGGTATGGCTACACCTTC. It is translated as CASSLEGYGYTF.

As for this clone: This specimen includes other DNA sequences encoding the same CDR3. This chain links TRBV9 with TRBJ2-6; D unresolved. Germline V CDR1 and CDR2: SGDLS, YYNGEE. The CDR3 is 14 residues long. The V gene lost 2 bases and the J gene lost 0 bases, with 3 bases spanning the gap. The CDR3 DNA reads as TGTGCCAGCAGCGTGTCCTCTGGGGCCAACGTCCTGACTTTC. It yields the protein CASSVSSGANVLTF. The variable domain in full, completed from reference TRBV9 and TRBJ2-6, reads DSGVTQTPKHLITATGQRVTLRCSPRSGDLSVYWYQQSLDQGLQFLIQYYNGEERAKGNILERFSAQQFPDLHSELNLSSLELGDSALYFCASSVSSGANVLTFGAGSRLTVL.

The chain recombines TRBV6-1 with TRBJ2-3; TRBD1 matches at 7 bases. V lost 6 bases, J lost 0 bases, and 3 bases stayed unmatched. Germline V gene data show CDR1 as MNHNS and CDR2 as SASEGT. The CDR3 runs to 14 residues. CDR3 nucleotides: TGTGCCAGCAGACCACAGGGGAGCACAGATACGCAGTATTTT. It encodes CASRPQGSTDTQYF.

V is TRBV6-5 and J is TRBJ1-5; the D gene is possibly TRBD1 (5 bases). The germline CDR1 and CDR2 sequences are MNHEY and SVGAGI. CDR3 length: 10 residues. CDR3 sequence reads: CAGRLQPQHF. Here the CDR3 DNA reads TGTGCGGGACGCTTACAGCCCCAGCATTTT.

J is TRBJ2-3 and V is TRBV19; TRBD1 matches at 8 bases. J lost 6 bases, V lost 4 bases, and 9 bases had no gene match. The germline V gene has CDR1 LNHDA and CDR2 SQIVND (reference sequence). This CDR3 comprises 15 residues. The chain's CDR3 is CASSKGDRIADTQYF. CDR3 sequence (DNA): TGTGCCAGTAGTAAAGGGGACAGGATAGCGGATACGCAGTATTTT.

This clone was seen only once. This chain uses TRBV5-1 with TRBJ1-4; D is ambiguous. Germline-derived CDR1 and CDR2 are SGHRS and YFSETQ. V was clipped by 1 base and J by 3 bases, with 10 bases between them. The CDR3 contains 15 residues. DNA for the CDR3: TGCGCCAGCAGCTTGCAAGGTGATCCTAATGAAAAACTGTTTTTT. Translated: CASSLQGDPNEKLFF.

J is TRBJ2-7 and V is TRBV10-3; D perhaps matches TRBD1 (5 bases). The CDR3 length is 15 residues. Per germline, CDR1 ENHRY and CDR2 SYGVKD. V lost 1 base and J 0 bases, leaving 10 bases between the germline ends. CDR3 DNA sequence: TGTGCCATCAGTGAGTTGGGGCAAGTCTCCTACGAGCAGTACTTC. Translation: CAISELGQVSYEQYF.

V usage is TRBV9 and J usage is TRBJ2-7, with D perhaps TRBD1 (6 bases). Trimming stripped 4 bases from V and 0 bases from J, with 14 bases between. This CDR3 has 15 residues. The germline V gene has CDR1 SGDLS and CDR2 YYNGEE. CDR3 region: CASSTGTPASYEQYF. In DNA form, the CDR3 reads TGTGCCAGCAGCACCGGGACACCTGCCTCCTACGAGCAGTACTTC.

This clone showed up just a few times. This sample also contains other DNA sequences that code for the same CDR3. The chain combines TRBV20-1 with TRBJ1-2, with D uncertain. Trimming removed 6 bases at V and 1 base at J, with 3 bases between. The CDR3 extends over 10 amino acids. The germline CDR1 and CDR2 sequences are DFQATT and SNEGSKA (reference sequence). The CDR3 is CSASNYGYTF. The CDR3 nucleotides are TGCAGTGCCAGTAACTATGGCTACACCTTC.

The CDR3 bases are TGTGCCAGCAGGACCCGGGACAGGGAATACGAGCAGTACTTC. Translating gives CASRTRDREYEQYF. The chain uses TRBV6-1 and TRBJ2-7, with 9 nucleotides matching TRBD1. V lost 6 bases and J lost 4; bases outside the gene matches: 7. Germline CDR1 and CDR2: MNHNS and SASEGT. The CDR3 contains 14 residues.

In regard to this clone: Other DNA sequences of this sample code for an identical CDR3. The rearrangement joins TRBV4-3 to TRBJ2-2; no definite D call. Germline CDR1 and CDR2: LGHNA and YSLEER. V shed 0 bases and J shed 1 base, with 3 bases lying between them. This CDR3 region has 14 residues. CDR3 loop: CASSQDRNTGELFF. CDR3 DNA: TGCGCCAGCAGCCAAGACAGGAACACCGGGGAGCTGTTTTTT.

This rearrangement joins TRBV11-3 to TRBJ2-3; 9 bases match TRBD1. CDR3 length: 15 residues. Trimming removed 0 bases from V and 5 bases from J; junction bases left unmatched: 3. Germline CDR1 reads SGHNT; CDR2 reads YENEEA. In DNA form, the CDR3 reads TGTGCCAGCAGCTTAGACGGGACAGGGCTAGATACGCAGTATTTT. It codes for CASSLDGTGLDTQYF.

This clone was counted between two and nine times. This chain uses TRBV11-3 with TRBJ2-4; D ambiguous. Trimming pared 5 bases from V and 1 base from J, leaving 9 bases between. This CDR3 is built from 14 residues. Germline values: CDR1 SGHNT, CDR2 YENEEA. This chain's CDR3 is CASSPGRAKNIQYF. The CDR3 DNA reads as TGTGCCAGCAGCCCCGGACGCGCCAAAAACATTCAGTACTTC. Supplemented by reference TRBV11-3 and TRBJ2-4, the full variable domain reads EAGVVQSPRYKIIEKKQPVAFWCNPISGHNTLYWYLQNLGQGPELLIRYENEEAVDDSQLPKDRFSAERLKGVDSTLKIQPAELGDSAVYLCASSPGRAKNIQYFGAGTRLSVL.

Comments on this clone: In the same sample, other DNA sequences code for this CDR3. The chain links TRBV27 to TRBJ2-1, with D perhaps matching TRBD2 (6 bases). CDR1 and CDR2 from the germline V gene are MNHEY and SMNVEV (reference sequence). The CDR3 is 15 amino acids. Trimming removed 8 bases at V and 0 bases at J, with 14 bases between. The CDR3 nucleotides read TGTGCCAGCCGTGAGGGGAGGAGCTCCTACAATGAGCAGTTCTTC. Protein product: CASREGRSSYNEQFF.

About this clone itself: The same CDR3 is also encoded by other DNA sequences in this sample. The genes are TRBV28 and TRBJ2-5; D is possibly TRBD2 (7 bases). The length of the CDR3 is 13 residues. V was pared by 5 bases and J by 5 bases, with 12 bases between. Germline V gene data show CDR1 as MDHEN and CDR2 as SYDVKM. The CDR3 region is CASSPGGGETQYF. CDR3 DNA: TGTGCCAGCAGTCCGGGGGGCGGGGAGACCCAGTACTTC.

This clone was counted between two and nine times. The chain employs TRBV6-6 and TRBJ2-4; D remains ambiguous. The CDR3 is 13 amino acids. Deletions cut 2 bases from V and 8 bases from J, with 10 bases between. Germline V gives CDR1 MNHNY, CDR2 SVGAGI (reference sequence). The CDR3 region has the DNA TGTGCCAGCAGTTACAGGAGCGAGGACATTCAGTACTTC. Residues: CASSYRSEDIQYF.

A word on this clone: Other DNA sequences of this sample code for an identical CDR3. The V gene is TRBV5-1, the J gene TRBJ2-2, with TRBD1 matching over 8 bases. CDR3 size: 15 residues. CDR1 is SGHRS and CDR2 is YFSETQ in the germline V gene. The ends lost 5 bases at V and 1 base at J; junction bases unmatched: 4. The CDR3 region is CASSRDRGNTGELFF. The CDR3 DNA is TGCGCCAGCAGTCGCGACAGGGGGAACACCGGGGAGCTGTTTTTT. Supplemented by reference TRBV5-1 and TRBJ2-2, the full variable domain reads KAGVTQTPRYLIKTRGQQVTLSCSPISGHRSVSWYQQTPGQGLQFLFEYFSETQRNKGNFPGRFSGRQFSNSRSEMNVSTLELGDSALYLCASSRDRGNTGELFFGEGSRLTVL.

The V gene is TRBV7-8, the J gene TRBJ2-1; D tentatively fits TRBD1 or TRBD2 (5 bases each). CDR1 SGHVS and CDR2 FQNEAQ come from the germline V gene. Trimming shortened V by 3 bases and J by 9 bases, and 12 bases separated the two germline ends. CDR3 length: 13 amino acids. DNA for the CDR3: TGTGCCAGCAGCTTGGGGGAGAAGGCTGAGCAGTTCTTC. It specifies CASSLGEKAEQFF.

This clone has a count of ten or more. The chain has TRBV10-2 and TRBJ2-5; 7 bases fit TRBD2. The V and J ends lost 4 bases and 3 bases, in that order; junction bases with no gene match: 20. The CDR3 is made up of 19 amino acids. The germline CDR1 and CDR2 sequences are WSHSY and SAAADI. In nucleotides, the CDR3 is TGCGCCAGCAGTGCCTTCCTCGGGGTAGCGGGTTCCCCAAAAGAGACCCAGTACTTC. It translates to CASSAFLGVAGSPKETQYF.

The genes are TRBV12-5 and TRBJ2-4; D gene uncertain. V lost 3 bases, J lost 0 bases, and 18 bases lay in between. The CDR3 runs 18 residues. CDR1 LGHNT and CDR2 FRNRAP come from the germline V gene. The CDR3 DNA is TGTGCTAGTGGTTTACAACTACCGAATATAATAGCCAAAAACATTCAGTACTTC. It codes for CASGLQLPNIIAKNIQYF.

The rearrangement links TRBV4-1 to TRBJ1-3; D may be TRBD1 (5 bases). V shed 4 bases and J shed 3 bases, with 13 bases lying between them. The CDR3 runs 15 residues. Germline V gives CDR1 MGHRA, CDR2 YSYEKL. The CDR3 here is CASSPLPGFGNTIYF. The CDR3 nucleotides are TGCGCCAGCAGCCCTCTGCCAGGGTTTGGAAACACCATATATTTT.

This chain connects TRBV7-3 to TRBJ2-2, with 8 bases lining up with TRBD1. The CDR3 extends over 15 amino acids. V lost 2 bases and J lost 5; bases outside the gene matches: 4. Germline V CDR1 and CDR2: SGHTA, FQGTGA. The CDR3 DNA reads TGTGCCAGCAGCTTAGGGACAGGAACGACCGGGGAGCTGTTTTTT. Amino acid sequence: CASSLGTGTTGELFF.